The 8 T cell receptor beta chains below were found in one sample sequenced in a study of cytomegalovirus exposure and HLA in healthy donors. Vbeta (60) and Jbeta (13) primers were used in the PCR. The repertoire was sequenced with immunoSEQ multiplex PCR; TCRdb's copy has only in-frame clones and lacks some. The sample lists 90,000 to 120,000 clones, 70% to 85% occurring once. Material: PBMCs. The receptors were gathered from a woman in her late teens or twenties in good health and CMV-seropositive.

The rearrangement links TRBV19 to TRBJ1-1; no clear D gene. The CDR3 contains 11 residues. Looked up from germline, CDR1 is LNHDA and CDR2 is SQIVND (reference sequence). Trimming removed 1 base from V and 10 bases from J, with 7 bases in between. The chain's CDR3 is CASSIAMRAFF. The CDR3 nucleotides read TGTGCCAGTAGTATAGCTATGAGAGCTTTCTTT.

J is TRBJ1-1 and V is TRBV28; 8 bases line up with TRBD1. Trimming took 4 bases from V and 4 from J; bases not matched to a gene: 14. Germline lookup yields CDR1 MDHEN and CDR2 SYDVKM. The CDR3 has 17 residues. The CDR3 is CASSSHSTGTGTTEAFF. The CDR3 nucleotides are TGTGCCAGCAGTTCCCATTCCACCGGGACAGGCACCACTGAAGCTTTCTTT.

The J gene is TRBJ2-7, the V gene TRBV6-5, with TRBD1 as a possible D gene (5 bases). The germline gives CDR1 MNHEY, CDR2 SVGAGI. The V gene lost 2 bases and the J gene lost 2 bases, with 7 bases spanning the gap. The length of the CDR3 is 13 residues. This chain's CDR3 is CASSYGAAYEQYF. The CDR3 nucleotides read TGTGCCAGCAGTTACGGGGCGGCCTACGAGCAGTACTTC.

This clone was picked up a small number of times. V and J are TRBV30 and TRBJ1-2; a weak D match, TRBD1 (6 bases). Germline lookup yields CDR1 GTSNPN and CDR2 SVGIG (reference sequence). Trimming cost V 7 bases and J 8 bases, with 17 bases left between them. The CDR3 extends over 12 amino acids. CDR3 sequence reads: CAYLQGFQGYTF. DNA for the CDR3: TGTGCCTATCTACAGGGATTTCAGGGCTACACCTTC.

The chain links TRBV28 to TRBJ2-7; perhaps TRBD1 as D (7 bases). The ends were cut back, 6 bases at V and 2 bases at J, with 14 bases in the middle. This CDR3 contains 14 residues. CDR1 is MDHEN, CDR2 SYDVKM, per germline. The CDR3 region is CASSGRDRPYEQYF. For the CDR3, the DNA is TGTGCCAGCAGCGGGCGGGACAGACCCTACGAGCAGTACTTC.

The rearrangement uses TRBV28 and TRBJ2-1; 16 nucleotides line up with TRBD2. Germline assignment: CDR1 MDHEN and CDR2 SYDVKM. Germline trimming cut 5 bases from V and 7 bases from J; bases unmatched to any gene: 2. This CDR3 is built from 15 residues. CDR3 sequence: CASSGTSGRDNEQFF. The CDR3 DNA reads as TGTGCCAGCAGTGGGACTAGCGGGAGGGATAATGAGCAGTTCTTC.

The chain joins TRBV6-5 to TRBJ2-7, with TRBD2 matching 10 bases. Germline lookup yields CDR1 MNHEY and CDR2 SVGAGI. The CDR3 has 15 amino acids. J was trimmed by 0 bases and V by 5 bases; bases with no gene match: 4. CDR3 sequence (DNA): TGTGCCAGCAGTCGAAAGCGGGAGGGCTCCTACGAGCAGTACTTC. It is translated as CASSRKREGSYEQYF.

The chain employs TRBV2 and TRBJ2-7; perhaps TRBD2 as D (5 bases). The germline V gene encodes CDR1 SNHLY and CDR2 FYNNEI. The CDR3 is 11 amino acids. Trimming pared 6 bases from V and 3 bases from J, leaving 6 bases between. The CDR3 is CASSGLYEQYF. The CDR3, as DNA: TGTGCCAGCAGCGGACTCTACGAGCAGTACTTC.